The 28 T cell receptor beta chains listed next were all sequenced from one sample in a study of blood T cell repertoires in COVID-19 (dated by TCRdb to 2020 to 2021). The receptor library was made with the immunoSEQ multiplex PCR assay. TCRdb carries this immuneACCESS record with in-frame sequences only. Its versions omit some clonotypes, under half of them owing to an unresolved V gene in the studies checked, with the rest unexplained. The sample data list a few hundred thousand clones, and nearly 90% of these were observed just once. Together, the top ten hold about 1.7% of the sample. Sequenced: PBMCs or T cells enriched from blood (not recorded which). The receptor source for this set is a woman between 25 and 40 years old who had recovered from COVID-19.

The CDR3 DNA follows: TGTGCCAGCAGTGGACAGGCCGTCCTCTCCGGGGAGCTGTTTTTT. It translates to CASSGQAVLSGELFF. The chain combines TRBV7-6 with TRBJ2-2, with 7 bases identical to TRBD1. CDR3 length equals 15 residues. Per germline, CDR1 SGHVS and CDR2 FNYEAQ. With 6 bases clipped from V and 6 bases from J, the junction kept 10 bases outside the gene matches.

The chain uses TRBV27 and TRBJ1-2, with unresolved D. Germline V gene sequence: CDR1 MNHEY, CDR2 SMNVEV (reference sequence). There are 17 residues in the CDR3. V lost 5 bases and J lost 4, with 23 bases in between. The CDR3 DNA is TGTGCCAGCAGTATTATCGGGAGAGGGATGGGTTCCTATGGCTACACCTTC. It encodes CASSIIGRGMGSYGYTF.

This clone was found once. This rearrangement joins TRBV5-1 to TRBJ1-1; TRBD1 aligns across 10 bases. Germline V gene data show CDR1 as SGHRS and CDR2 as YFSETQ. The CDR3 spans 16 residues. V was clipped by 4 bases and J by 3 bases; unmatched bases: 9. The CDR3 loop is CASSKRPGTGDTEAFF. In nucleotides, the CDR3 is TGCGCCAGCAGCAAACGCCCCGGGACAGGGGACACTGAAGCTTTCTTT.

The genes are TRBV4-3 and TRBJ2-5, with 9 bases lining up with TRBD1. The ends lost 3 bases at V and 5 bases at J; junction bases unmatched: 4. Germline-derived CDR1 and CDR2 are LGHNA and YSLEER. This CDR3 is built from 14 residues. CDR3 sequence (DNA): TGCGCCAGCAGCCAGGGACAGGGTGGGGAGACCCAGTACTTC. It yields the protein CASSQGQGGETQYF.

CDR3 in amino acids: CASSPVAGGQGNEQFF. CDR3 in DNA: TGTGCCAGCTCACCGGTAGCGGGGGGCCAAGGGAATGAGCAGTTCTTC. The genes are TRBV18 and TRBJ2-1, with 10 bases that match TRBD2. CDR1 is KGHSH, CDR2 LQKENI, per germline. The CDR3 loop spans 16 amino acids. Trimming took 3 bases from V and 7 from J; bases not matched to a gene: 9. The full variable domain, rest sourced from reference TRBV18 and TRBJ2-1, is NAGVMQNPRHLVRRRGQEARLRCSPMKGHSHVYWYRQLPEEGLKFMVYLQKENIIDESGMPKERFSAEFPKEGPSILRIQQVVRGDSAAYFCASSPVAGGQGNEQFFGPGTRLTVL.

The CDR3: CASSLRAGTGASEQYF. The CDR3 DNA reads TGTGCCAGCAGCTTAAGGGCGGGGACAGGGGCAAGCGAGCAGTACTTC. The chain employs TRBV11-2 and TRBJ2-7, with 10 bases matching TRBD1. With 2 bases clipped from V and 6 bases from J, the junction kept 10 bases outside the gene matches. Germline CDR1 reads SGHAT; CDR2 reads FQNNGV. The CDR3 extends over 16 amino acids.

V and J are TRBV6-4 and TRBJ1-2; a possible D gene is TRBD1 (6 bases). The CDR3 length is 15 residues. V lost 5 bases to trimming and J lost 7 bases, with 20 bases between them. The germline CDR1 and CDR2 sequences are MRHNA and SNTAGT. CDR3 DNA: TGTGCCAGCAGTCCCGATGAGGGGGGGGCTTTTGGCTACACCTTC. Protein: CASSPDEGGAFGYTF.

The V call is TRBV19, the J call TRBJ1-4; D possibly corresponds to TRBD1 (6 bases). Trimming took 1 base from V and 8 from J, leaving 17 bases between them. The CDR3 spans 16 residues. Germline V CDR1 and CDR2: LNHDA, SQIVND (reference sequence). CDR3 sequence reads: CASSIVWTAADEKLFF. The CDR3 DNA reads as TGTGCCAGTAGTATAGTCTGGACAGCGGCTGACGAAAAACTGTTTTTT.

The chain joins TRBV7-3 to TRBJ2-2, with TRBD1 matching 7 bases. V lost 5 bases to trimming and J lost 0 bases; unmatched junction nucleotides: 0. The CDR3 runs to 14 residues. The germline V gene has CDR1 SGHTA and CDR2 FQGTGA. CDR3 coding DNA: TGTGCCAGCAGCGGGACAGCGAACACCGGGGAGCTGTTTTTT. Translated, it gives CASSGTANTGELFF.

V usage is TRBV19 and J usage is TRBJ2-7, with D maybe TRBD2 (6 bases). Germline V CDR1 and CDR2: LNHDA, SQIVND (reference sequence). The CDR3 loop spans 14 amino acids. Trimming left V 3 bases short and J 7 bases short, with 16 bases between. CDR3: CASSIRQAAGEQYF. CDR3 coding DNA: TGTGCCAGTAGTATTCGTCAGGCGGCGGGGGAGCAGTACTTC.

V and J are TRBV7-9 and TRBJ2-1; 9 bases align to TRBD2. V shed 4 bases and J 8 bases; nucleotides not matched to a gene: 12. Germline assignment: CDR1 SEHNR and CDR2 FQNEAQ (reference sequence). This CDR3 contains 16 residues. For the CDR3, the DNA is TGTGCCAGCAGCTCATTTATAGCGGGAGCTGGCTATGAGCAGTTCTTC. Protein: CASSSFIAGAGYEQFF.

The CDR3 sequence: CASSFTGANTGELFF. CDR3 DNA sequence: TGTGCCAGCAGCTTCACAGGGGCGAACACCGGGGAGCTGTTTTTT. The chain uses TRBV7-2 and TRBJ2-2; 7 bases are shared with TRBD1. Germline CDR1 reads SGHTA; CDR2 reads FQGNSA. This CDR3 is built from 15 residues. The V gene end was trimmed by 3 bases and the J gene end by 0 bases; junction bases not matched to a gene: 1.

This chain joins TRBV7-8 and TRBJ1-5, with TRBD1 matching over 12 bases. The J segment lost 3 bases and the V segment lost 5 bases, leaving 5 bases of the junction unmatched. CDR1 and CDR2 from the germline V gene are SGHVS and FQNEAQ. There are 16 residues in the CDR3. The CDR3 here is CASSPGTGGVNQPQHF. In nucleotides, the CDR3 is TGTGCCAGCAGCCCCGGGACAGGGGGCGTCAATCAGCCCCAGCATTTT.

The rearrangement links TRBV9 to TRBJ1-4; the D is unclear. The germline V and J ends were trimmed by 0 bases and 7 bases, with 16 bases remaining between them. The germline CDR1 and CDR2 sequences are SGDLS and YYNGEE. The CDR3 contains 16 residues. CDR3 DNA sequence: TGTGCCAGCAGCGTAGCTGGTGACCTAGTAGGTGAAAAACTGTTTTTT. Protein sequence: CASSVAGDLVGEKLFF.

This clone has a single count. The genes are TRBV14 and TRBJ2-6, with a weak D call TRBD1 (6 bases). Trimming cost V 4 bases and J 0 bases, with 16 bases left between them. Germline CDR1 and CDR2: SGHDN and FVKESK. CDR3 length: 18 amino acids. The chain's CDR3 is CASSPRSPTGSGANVLTF. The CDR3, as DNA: TGTGCCAGCAGCCCAAGATCACCGACAGGCTCTGGGGCCAACGTCCTGACTTTC. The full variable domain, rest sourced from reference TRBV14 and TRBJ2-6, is EAGVTQFPSHSVIEKGQTVTLRCDPISGHDNLYWYRRVMGKEIKFLLHFVKESKQDESGMPNNRFLAERTGGTYSTLKVQPAELEDSGVYFCASSPRSPTGSGANVLTFGAGSRLTVL.

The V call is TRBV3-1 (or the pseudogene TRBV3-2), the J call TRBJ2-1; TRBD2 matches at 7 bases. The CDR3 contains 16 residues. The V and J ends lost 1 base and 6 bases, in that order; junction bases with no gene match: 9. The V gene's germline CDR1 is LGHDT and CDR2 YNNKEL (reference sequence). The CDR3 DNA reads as TGTGCCAGCAGCCAAGCAGGACTAGACACCTTCAATGAGCAGTTCTTC. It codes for CASSQAGLDTFNEQFF.

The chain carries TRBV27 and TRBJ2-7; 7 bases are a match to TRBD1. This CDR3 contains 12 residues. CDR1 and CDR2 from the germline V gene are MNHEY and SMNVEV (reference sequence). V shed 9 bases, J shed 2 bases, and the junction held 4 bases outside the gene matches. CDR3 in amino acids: CASRTGPYEQYF. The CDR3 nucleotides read TGTGCCAGTCGGACAGGCCCCTACGAGCAGTACTTC.

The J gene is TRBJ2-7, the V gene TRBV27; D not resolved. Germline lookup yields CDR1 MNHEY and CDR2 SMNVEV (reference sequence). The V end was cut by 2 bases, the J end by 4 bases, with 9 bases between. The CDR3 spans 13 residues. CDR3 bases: TGTGCCAGCAGTTTAGGAGCGTCGTACGAGCAGTACTTC. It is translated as CASSLGASYEQYF.

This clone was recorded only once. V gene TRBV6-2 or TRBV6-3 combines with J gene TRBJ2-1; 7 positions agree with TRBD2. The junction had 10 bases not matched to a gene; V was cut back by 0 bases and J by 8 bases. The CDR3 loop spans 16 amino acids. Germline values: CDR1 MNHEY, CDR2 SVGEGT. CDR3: CASSYSGLLPTDEQFF. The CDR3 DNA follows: TGTGCCAGCAGTTACTCGGGACTACTACCTACGGATGAGCAGTTCTTC.

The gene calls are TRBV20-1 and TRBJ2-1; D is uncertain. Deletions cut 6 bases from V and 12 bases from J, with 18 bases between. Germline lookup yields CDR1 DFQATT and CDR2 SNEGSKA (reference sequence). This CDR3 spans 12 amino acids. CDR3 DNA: TGCAGTGCCAGTCAGGCCCAGAGAAGGCAGTTCTTC. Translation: CSASQAQRRQFF.

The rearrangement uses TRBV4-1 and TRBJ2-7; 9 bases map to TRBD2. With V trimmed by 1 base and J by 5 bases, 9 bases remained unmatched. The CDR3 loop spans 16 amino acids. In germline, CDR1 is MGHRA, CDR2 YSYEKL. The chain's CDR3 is CASSQGLVAGVDEQYF. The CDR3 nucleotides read TGCGCCAGCAGCCAAGGTTTAGTAGCGGGAGTTGACGAGCAGTACTTC.

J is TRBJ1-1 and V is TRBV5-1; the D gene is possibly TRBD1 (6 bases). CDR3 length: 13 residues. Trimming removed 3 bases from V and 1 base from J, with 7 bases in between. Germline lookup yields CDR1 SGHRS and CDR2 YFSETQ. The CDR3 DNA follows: TGCGCCAGCAGCTCGGGACAGAACACTGAAGCTTTCTTT. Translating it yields CASSSGQNTEAFF.

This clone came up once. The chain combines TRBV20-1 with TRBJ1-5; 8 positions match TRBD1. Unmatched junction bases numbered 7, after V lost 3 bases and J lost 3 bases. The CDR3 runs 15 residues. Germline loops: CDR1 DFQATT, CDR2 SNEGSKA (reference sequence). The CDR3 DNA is TGCAGTGCTAGTAGGACAGGGTTCGACAATCAGCCCCAGCATTTT. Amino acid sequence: CSASRTGFDNQPQHF.

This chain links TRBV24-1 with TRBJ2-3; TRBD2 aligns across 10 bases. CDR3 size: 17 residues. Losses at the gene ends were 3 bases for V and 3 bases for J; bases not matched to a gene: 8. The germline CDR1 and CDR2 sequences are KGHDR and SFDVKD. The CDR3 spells CATSDTQSGGATDTQYF. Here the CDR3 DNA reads TGTGCCACCAGTGATACCCAAAGCGGGGGGGCGACAGATACGCAGTATTTT.

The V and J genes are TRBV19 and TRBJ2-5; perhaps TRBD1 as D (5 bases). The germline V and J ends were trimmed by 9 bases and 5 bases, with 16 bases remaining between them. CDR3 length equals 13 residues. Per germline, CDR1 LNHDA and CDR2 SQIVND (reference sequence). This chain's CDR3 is CASGDSGRETQYF. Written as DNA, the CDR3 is TGTGCCAGCGGAGACAGTGGGCGGGAGACCCAGTACTTC.

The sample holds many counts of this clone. The CDR3 bases are TGTGCCAGCAGTTACCGGACAGGGGGCACTGAAGCTTTCTTT. This gives the protein CASSYRTGGTEAFF. The chain is built from TRBV6-2 or TRBV6-3 and TRBJ1-1; 10 bases are a match to TRBD1. Unmatched junction bases numbered 1, after V lost 2 bases and J lost 4 bases. The length of the CDR3 is 14 residues. Looked up from germline, CDR1 is MNHEY and CDR2 is SVGEGT.

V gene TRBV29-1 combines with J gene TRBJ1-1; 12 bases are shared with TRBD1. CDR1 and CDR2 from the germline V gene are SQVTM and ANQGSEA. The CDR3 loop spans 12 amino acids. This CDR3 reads CAHRDRGRGAFF. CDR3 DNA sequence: TGCGCTCACCGGGACAGGGGGCGTGGAGCTTTCTTT.

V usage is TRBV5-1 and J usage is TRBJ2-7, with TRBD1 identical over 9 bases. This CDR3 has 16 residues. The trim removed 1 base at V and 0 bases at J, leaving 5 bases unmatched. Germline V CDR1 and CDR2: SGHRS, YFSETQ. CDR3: CASSLTTGGSSYEQYF. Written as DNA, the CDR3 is TGCGCCAGCAGCTTGACGACAGGGGGAAGCTCCTACGAGCAGTACTTC.